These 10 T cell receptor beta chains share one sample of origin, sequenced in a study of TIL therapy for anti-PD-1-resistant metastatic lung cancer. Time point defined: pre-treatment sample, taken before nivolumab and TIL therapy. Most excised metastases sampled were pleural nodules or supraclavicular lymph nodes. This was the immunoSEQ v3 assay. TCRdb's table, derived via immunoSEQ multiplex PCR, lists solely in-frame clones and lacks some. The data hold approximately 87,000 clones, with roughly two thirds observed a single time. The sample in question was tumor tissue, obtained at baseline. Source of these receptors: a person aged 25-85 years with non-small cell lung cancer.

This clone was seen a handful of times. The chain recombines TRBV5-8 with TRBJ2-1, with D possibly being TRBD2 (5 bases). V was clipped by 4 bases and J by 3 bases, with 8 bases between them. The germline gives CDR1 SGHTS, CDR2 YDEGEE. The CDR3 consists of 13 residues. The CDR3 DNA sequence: TGTGCCAGCAGCCCGGACTTCTACAATGAGCAGTTCTTC. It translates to CASSPDFYNEQFF.

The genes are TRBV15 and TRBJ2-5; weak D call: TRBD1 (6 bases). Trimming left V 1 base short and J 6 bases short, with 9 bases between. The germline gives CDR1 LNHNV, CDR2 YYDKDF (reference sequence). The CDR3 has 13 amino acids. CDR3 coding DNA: TGTGCCACCAGCAGAGTGGGGACACAGACCCAGTACTTC. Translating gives CATSRVGTQTQYF.

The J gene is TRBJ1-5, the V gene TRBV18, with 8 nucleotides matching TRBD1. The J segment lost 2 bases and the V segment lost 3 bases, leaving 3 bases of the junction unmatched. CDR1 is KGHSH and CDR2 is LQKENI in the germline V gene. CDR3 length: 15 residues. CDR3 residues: CASSPSGQGNQPQHF. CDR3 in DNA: TGTGCCAGCTCACCCTCGGGACAGGGCAATCAGCCCCAGCATTTT. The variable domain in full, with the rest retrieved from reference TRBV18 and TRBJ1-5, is NAGVMQNPRHLVRRRGQEARLRCSPMKGHSHVYWYRQLPEEGLKFMVYLQKENIIDESGMPKERFSAEFPKEGPSILRIQQVVRGDSAAYFCASSPSGQGNQPQHFGDGTRLSIL.

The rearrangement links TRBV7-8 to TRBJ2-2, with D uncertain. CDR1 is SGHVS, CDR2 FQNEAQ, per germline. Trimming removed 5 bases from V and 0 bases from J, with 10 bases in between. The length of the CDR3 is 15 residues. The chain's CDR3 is CASSPRAANTGELFF. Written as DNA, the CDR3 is TGTGCCAGCAGCCCCCGAGCAGCGAACACCGGGGAGCTGTTTTTT.

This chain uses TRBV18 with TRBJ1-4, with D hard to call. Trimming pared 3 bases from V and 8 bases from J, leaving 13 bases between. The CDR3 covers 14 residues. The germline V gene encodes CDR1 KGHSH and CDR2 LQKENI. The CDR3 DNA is TGTGCCAGCTCACCCCAGGATACGAGCGAAAAACTGTTTTTT. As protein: CASSPQDTSEKLFF.

CDR3 in DNA: TGTGCCAGCAGTTTATGGGGACAGGGTGGTAATCAGCCCCAGCATTTT. Translating it yields CASSLWGQGGNQPQHF. The chain joins TRBV28 to TRBJ1-5, with TRBD1 matching over 9 bases. Germline V CDR1 and CDR2: MDHEN, SYDVKM. This CDR3 region has 16 residues. Trimming removed 0 bases from V and 4 bases from J; junction bases left unmatched: 4. The entire variable domain, with the rest obtained from reference TRBV28 and TRBJ1-5, is as follows: DVKVTQSSRYLVKRTGEKVFLECVQDMDHENMFWYRQDPGLGLRLIYFSYDVKMKEKGDIPEGYSVSREKKERFSLILESASTNQTSMYLCASSLWGQGGNQPQHFGDGTRLSIL.

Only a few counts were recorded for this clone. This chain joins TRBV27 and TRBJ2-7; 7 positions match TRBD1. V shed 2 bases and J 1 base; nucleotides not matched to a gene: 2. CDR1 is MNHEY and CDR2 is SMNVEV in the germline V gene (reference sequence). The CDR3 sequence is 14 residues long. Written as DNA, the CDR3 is TGTGCCAGCAGTTTACAGGGACAGTCCTACGAGCAGTACTTC. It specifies CASSLQGQSYEQYF.

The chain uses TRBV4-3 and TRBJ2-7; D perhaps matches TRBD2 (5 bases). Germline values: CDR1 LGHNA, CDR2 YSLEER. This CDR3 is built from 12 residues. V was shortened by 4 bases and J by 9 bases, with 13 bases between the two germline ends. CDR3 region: CASSLRSRGQYF. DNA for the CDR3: TGCGCCAGCAGCCTAAGGTCCCGGGGGCAGTACTTC.

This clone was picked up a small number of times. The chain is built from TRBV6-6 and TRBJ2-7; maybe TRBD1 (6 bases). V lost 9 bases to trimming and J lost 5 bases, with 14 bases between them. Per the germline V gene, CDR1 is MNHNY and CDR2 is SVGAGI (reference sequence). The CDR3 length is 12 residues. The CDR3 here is CASGQRVHEQYF. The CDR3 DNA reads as TGTGCCAGTGGACAGCGAGTGCACGAGCAGTACTTC.

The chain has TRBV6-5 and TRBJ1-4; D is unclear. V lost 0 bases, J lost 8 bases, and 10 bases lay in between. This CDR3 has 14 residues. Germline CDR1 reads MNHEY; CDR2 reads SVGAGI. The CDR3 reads CASSYSPLGEKLFF. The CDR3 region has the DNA TGTGCCAGCAGTTACTCACCCCTCGGGGAAAAACTGTTTTTT.